The sequence of this T cell receptor (beta chain) was determined in a study of blood T cell repertoires in COVID-19. For the study at large: The cDNA or gDNA used as material had been derived from T cells, B-cell-depleted T cells, or PBMCs.

The germline gives CDR1 SGHTA, CDR2 FQGNSA. V was cut by 4 bases and J by 4 bases, with 10 bases left in between. CDR3 size: 13 residues. Cohorts were determined from participant-reported clinical history. Each recovered donor of Cohort 3 presented with two negative PCRs, clearance, or symptom resolution. Profiled with immunoSEQ multiplex PCR; TCRdb holds only in-frame clones, not every one. The table shows around 240,000 clones, with approximately 85% occurring only once. Material for sequencing was PBMCs or T cells enriched from blood (not recorded which). The J gene is TRBJ1-1, the V gene TRBV7-2; possibly TRBD1 for D (5 bases). The source is a woman between 50 and 59 years old who had recovered from COVID-19. CDR3 sequence reads: CASSSRRGTEAFF. DNA for the CDR3: TGTGCCAGCAGCTCCCGGAGGGGCACTGAAGCTTTCTTT.